The clone carrying this TCR beta chain occurred many times. Its antigen is unknown. V was clipped by 3 bases and J by 0 bases, with 8 bases between them. The germline CDR1 and CDR2 sequences are SGHTA and FQGNSA. The CDR3 length is 14 residues. This specimen comes from a study of CD8 T cells in ankylosing spondylitis. Overall study findings and caveats: A motif in TCR beta, a set of under 10 highly homologous variants, appeared characteristic of ankylosing spondylitis blood.

5'-RACE, quantitative and with molecular barcodes, yielded the TCR beta libraries. TCRdb reanalysed the 5' RACE reads using MiXCR and keeps one entry per CDR3 protein. Of 700,000 to 850,000 distinct CDR3 sequences listed, around 11% are singletons. The rearrangement links TRBV7-2 to TRBJ1-2; a weak D match, TRBD1 (6 bases). The sample comprised blood, either unsorted or a sorted T cell fraction (not recorded which). This TCR came from a male donor with ankylosing spondylitis. CDR3 DNA: TGTGCCAGCAGCTTCGGGGGCGCTAACTATGGCTACACCTTC. As protein: CASSFGGANYGYTF.